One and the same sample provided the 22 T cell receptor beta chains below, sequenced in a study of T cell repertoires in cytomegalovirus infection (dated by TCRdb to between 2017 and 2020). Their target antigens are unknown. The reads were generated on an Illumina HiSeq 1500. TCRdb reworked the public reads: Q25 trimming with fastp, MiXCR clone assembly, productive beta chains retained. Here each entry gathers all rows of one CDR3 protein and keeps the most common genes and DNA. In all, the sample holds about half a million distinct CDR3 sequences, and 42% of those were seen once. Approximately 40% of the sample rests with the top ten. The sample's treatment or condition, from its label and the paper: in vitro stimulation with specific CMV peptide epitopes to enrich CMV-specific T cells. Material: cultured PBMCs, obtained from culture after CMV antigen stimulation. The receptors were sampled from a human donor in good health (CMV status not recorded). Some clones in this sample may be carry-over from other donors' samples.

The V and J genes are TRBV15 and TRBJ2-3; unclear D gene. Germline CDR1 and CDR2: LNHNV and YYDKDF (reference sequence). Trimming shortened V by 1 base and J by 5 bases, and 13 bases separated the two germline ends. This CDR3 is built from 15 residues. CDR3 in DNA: TGTGCCACCAGCAGAGTAGGGTTGGCAGAAGATACGCAGTATTTT. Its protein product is CATSRVGLAEDTQYF.

The CDR3 DNA follows: TGTGCCAGCAGCTTACAAGGATGGGGCAATGAGCAGTTCTTC. It encodes CASSLQGWGNEQFF. The chain joins TRBV7-2 to TRBJ2-1; D gene ambiguous. This CDR3 has 14 amino acids. The germline CDR1 and CDR2 sequences are SGHTA and FQGNSA. Trimming took off 2 bases at V and 6 bases at J, with 11 bases between the two ends.

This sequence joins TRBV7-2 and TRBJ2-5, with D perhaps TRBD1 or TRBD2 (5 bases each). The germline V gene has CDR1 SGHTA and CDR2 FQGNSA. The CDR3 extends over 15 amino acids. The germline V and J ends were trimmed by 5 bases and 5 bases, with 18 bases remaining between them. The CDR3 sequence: CASSHTRGFVETQYF. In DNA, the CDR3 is TGTGCCAGCAGCCACACCCGGGGCTTCGTGGAGACCCAGTACTTC.

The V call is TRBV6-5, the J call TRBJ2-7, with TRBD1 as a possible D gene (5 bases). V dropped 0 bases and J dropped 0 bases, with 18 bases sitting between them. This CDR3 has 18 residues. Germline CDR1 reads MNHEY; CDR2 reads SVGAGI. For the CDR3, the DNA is TGTGCCAGCAGTTACTCGGTCCCGTCCAGGGCATACTCCTACGAGCAGTACTTC. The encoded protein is CASSYSVPSRAYSYEQYF.

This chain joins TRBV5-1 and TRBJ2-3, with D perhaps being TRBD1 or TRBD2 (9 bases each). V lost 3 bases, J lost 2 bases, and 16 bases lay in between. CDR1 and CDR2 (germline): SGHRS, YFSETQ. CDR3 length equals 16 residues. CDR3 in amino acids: CASSSSGTGITDTQYF. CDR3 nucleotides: TGCGCCAGCAGCTCTAGCGGGACAGGGATCACAGATACGCAGTATTTT.

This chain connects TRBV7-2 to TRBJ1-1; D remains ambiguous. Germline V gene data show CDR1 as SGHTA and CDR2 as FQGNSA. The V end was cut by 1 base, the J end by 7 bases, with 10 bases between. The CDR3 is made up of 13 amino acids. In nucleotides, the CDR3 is TGTGCCAGCAGCTTAGTGGCGGGATTTGAAGCTTTCTTT. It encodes CASSLVAGFEAFF. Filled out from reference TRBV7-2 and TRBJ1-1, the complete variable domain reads GAGVSQSPSNKVTEKGKDVELRCDPISGHTALYWYRQSLGQGLEFLIYFQGNSAPDKSGLPSDRFSAERTGGSVSTLTIQRTQQEDSAVYLCASSLVAGFEAFFGQGTRLTVV.

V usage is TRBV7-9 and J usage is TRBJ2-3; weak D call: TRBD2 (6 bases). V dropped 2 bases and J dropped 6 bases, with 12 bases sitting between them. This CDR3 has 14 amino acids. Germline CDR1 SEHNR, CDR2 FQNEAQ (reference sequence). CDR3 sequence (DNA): TGTGCCAGCAGCTTAACGGGAGAGTCGGATACGCAGTATTTT. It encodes CASSLTGESDTQYF.

CDR3 sequence (DNA): TGTGCCAGCAACCAGGGGGGGACTATGGGCTACACCTTC. Its protein product is CASNQGGTMGYTF. The chain uses TRBV12-3 or TRBV12-4 and TRBJ1-2; the match to TRBD1 covers 7 bases. This CDR3 has 13 amino acids. The J segment lost 8 bases and the V segment lost 7 bases, leaving 10 bases of the junction unmatched.

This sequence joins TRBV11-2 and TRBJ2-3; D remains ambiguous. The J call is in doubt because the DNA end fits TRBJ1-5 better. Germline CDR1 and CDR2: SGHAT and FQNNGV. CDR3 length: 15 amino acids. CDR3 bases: TGTGCCAGCAGCTTAGTAGGCGGGAGCACAGATACGCAGCATTTT. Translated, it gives CASSLVGGSTDTQHF.

The CDR3 protein is CASRRRVWSSPLHF. CDR3 sequence (DNA): TGCGCCAGCAGACGACGGGTCTGGAGTTCACCCCTCCACTTT. The rearrangement joins TRBV10-2 to TRBJ1-6; D unresolved. This CDR3 is 14 amino acids long. CDR1 is WSHSY and CDR2 is SAAADI in the germline V gene. V lost 6 bases to trimming and J lost 9 bases, with 15 bases between them.

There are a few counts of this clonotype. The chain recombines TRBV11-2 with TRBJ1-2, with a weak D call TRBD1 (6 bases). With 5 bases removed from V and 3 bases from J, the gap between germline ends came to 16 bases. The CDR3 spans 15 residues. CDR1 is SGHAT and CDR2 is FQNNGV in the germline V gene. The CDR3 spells CASSPQGRRDYGYTF. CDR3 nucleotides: TGTGCCAGCAGCCCCCAGGGGAGGAGAGACTATGGCTACACCTTC.

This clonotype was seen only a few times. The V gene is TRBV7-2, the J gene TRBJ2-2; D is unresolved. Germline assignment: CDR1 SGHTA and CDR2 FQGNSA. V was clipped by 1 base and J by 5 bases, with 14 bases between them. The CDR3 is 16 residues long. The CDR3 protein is CASSLGASPLTGELFF. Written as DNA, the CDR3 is TGTGCCAGCAGCTTAGGAGCGAGCCCCTTAACCGGGGAGCTGTTTTTT.

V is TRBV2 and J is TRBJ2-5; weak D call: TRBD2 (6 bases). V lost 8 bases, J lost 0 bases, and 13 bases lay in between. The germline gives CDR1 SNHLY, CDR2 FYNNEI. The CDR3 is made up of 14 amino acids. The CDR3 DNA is TGTGCCAGCCGCTTACGGGGGTACCAAGAGACCCAGTACTTC. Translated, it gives CASRLRGYQETQYF.

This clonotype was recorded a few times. The CDR3 sequence: CASRTGEREQYF. The CDR3 bases are TGTGCCAGTCGGACAGGGGAGCGCGAGCAGTACTTC. The rearrangement links TRBV6-2 or TRBV6-3 to TRBJ2-7, with 9 bases identical to TRBD1. Germline assignment: CDR1 MNHEY and CDR2 SVGEGT. The CDR3 sequence is 12 residues long. J was trimmed by 6 bases and V by 9 bases; bases with no gene match: 6.

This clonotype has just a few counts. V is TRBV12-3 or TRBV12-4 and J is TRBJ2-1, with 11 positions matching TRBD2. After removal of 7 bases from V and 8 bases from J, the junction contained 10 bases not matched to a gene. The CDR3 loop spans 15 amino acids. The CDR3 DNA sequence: TGTGCCAGCACCCTACTAGCGGGGGCCAGGGATGAGCAGTTCTTC. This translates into CASTLLAGARDEQFF.

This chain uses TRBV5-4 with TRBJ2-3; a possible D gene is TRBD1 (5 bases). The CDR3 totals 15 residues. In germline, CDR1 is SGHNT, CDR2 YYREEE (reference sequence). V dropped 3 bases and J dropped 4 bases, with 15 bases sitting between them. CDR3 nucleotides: TGTGCCAGCAGCTCTCAGGGTTCGCACCCAGATACGCAGTATTTT. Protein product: CASSSQGSHPDTQYF. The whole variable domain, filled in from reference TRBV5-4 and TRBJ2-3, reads ETGVTQSPTHLIKTRGQQVTLRCSSQSGHNTVSWYQQALGQGPQFIFQYYREEENGRGNFPPRFSGLQFPNYSSELNVNALELDDSALYLCASSSQGSHPDTQYFGPGTRLTVL.

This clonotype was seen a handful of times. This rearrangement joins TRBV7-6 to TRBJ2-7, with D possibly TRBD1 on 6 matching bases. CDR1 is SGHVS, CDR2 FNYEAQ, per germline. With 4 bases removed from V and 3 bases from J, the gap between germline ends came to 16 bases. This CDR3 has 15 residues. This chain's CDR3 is CASSSIQGRGYEQYF. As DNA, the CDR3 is TGTGCCAGCAGCTCTATACAGGGTAGGGGCTACGAGCAGTACTTC.

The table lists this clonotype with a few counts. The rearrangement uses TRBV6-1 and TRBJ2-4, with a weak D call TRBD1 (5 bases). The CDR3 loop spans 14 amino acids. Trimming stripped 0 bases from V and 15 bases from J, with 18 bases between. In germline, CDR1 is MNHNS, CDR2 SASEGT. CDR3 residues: CASSEAEWGRVRYF. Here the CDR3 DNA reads TGTGCCAGCAGTGAAGCCGAGTGGGGCAGGGTGAGGTACTTC.

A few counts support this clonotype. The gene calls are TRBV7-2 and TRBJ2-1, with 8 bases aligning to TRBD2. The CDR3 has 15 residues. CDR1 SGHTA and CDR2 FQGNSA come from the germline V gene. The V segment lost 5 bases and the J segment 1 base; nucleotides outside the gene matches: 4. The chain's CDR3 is CASSPTSVSYNEQFF. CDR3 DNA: TGTGCCAGCAGCCCGACTAGCGTTTCCTACAATGAGCAGTTCTTC. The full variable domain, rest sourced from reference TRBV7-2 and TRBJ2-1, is GAGVSQSPSNKVTEKGKDVELRCDPISGHTALYWYRQSLGQGLEFLIYFQGNSAPDKSGLPSDRFSAERTGGSVSTLTIQRTQQEDSAVYLCASSPTSVSYNEQFFGPGTRLTVL.

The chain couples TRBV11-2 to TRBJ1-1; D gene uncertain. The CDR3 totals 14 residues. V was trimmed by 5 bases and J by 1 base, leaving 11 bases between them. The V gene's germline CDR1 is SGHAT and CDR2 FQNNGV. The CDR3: CASSPRLGNTEAFF. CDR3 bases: TGTGCCAGCAGCCCCAGACTGGGGAACACTGAAGCTTTCTTT.

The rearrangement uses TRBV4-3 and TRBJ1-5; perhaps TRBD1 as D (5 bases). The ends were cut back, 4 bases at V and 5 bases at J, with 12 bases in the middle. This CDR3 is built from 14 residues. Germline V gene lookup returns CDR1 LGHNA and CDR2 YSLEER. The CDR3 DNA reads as TGCGCCAGCAGCCGGACTGGGGACGATCAGCCCCAGCATTTT. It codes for CASSRTGDDQPQHF.

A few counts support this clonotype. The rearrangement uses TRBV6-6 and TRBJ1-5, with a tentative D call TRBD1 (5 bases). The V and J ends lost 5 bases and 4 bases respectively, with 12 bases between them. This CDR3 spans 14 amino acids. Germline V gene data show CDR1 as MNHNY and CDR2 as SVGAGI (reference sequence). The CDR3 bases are TGTGCCAGCAGTGCAGGGATGCTTAATCAGCCCCAGCATTTT. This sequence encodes CASSAGMLNQPQHF.